These 23 T cell receptor beta chains share one sample of origin, sequenced in a study of T cells in Graves' hyperthyroidism and ophthalmopathy. Researchers took RNA transcripts and amplified the TCR beta CDR3 regions from them. A set of HTBI primers served as the primers for a first-round RT-PCR of the TCR CDR3. TCRdb ran MiXCR on the multiplex PCR reads and lists one entry per CDR3 protein. The profile shows under 450,000 distinct CDR3 sequences, approximately 17% of them singletons. The sample taken for sequencing was blood. These receptors came from a woman in her twenties or thirties with Graves' hyperthyroidism that later progressed to Graves' ophthalmopathy.

This clonotype was observed at least ten times. V and J are TRBV2 and TRBJ1-1; D gene unclear. Per germline, CDR1 SNHLY and CDR2 FYNNEI. The CDR3 runs 13 residues. With 4 bases removed from V and 1 base from J, the gap between germline ends came to 7 bases. CDR3 coding DNA: TGTGCCAGCAGTGTTTCACCGAACACTGAAGCTTTCTTT. This encodes CASSVSPNTEAFF.

As DNA, the CDR3 is TGTGCCAGCAGCCCACGGGAGGGCCTCATGGCCCAGTACTTC. Translation gives CASSPREGLMAQYF. V is TRBV11-2 and J is TRBJ2-5; 8 bases match TRBD2. From germline, CDR1 is SGHAT and CDR2 FQNNGV. The CDR3 consists of 14 residues. V was pared by 5 bases and J by 9 bases, with 11 bases of the junction left unmatched.

Regarding this clonotype: Given a much more abundant clone one base away, this may be a read error. The chain carries TRBV7-9 and TRBJ1-1; D is undetermined. The germline V and J ends were trimmed by 2 bases and 6 bases, with 10 bases remaining between them. This CDR3 contains 13 residues. The germline V gene has CDR1 SEHNR and CDR2 FQNEAQ (reference sequence). CDR3 sequence (DNA): TGTGCCAGCAGCTTACCGGGCACAGCTGAAGCTTTCTTT. It is translated as CASSLPGTAEAFF.

Many counts were recorded for this clonotype. The chain recombines TRBV30 with TRBJ1-6; possible D gene TRBD1, 5 bases. Trimming removed 0 bases from V and 0 bases from J, with 6 bases in between. The CDR3 has 15 residues. Germline V lookup: CDR1 GTSNPN, CDR2 SVGIG (reference sequence). CDR3 sequence reads: CAWSVRGSYNSPLHF. The CDR3 DNA reads TGTGCCTGGAGTGTTAGGGGCTCCTATAATTCACCCCTCCACTTT.

The sample holds many counts of this clonotype. The chain links TRBV7-8 to TRBJ2-4; D gene uncertain. V gave up 2 bases and J gave up 4 bases, with 18 bases separating them. Germline V gene sequence: CDR1 SGHVS, CDR2 FQNEAQ. The CDR3 consists of 17 residues. The CDR3 loop reads CASSLRTLDGMKNIQYF. In nucleotides, the CDR3 is TGTGCCAGCAGCTTAAGGACCCTGGACGGTATGAAAAACATTCAGTACTTC.

The table lists this clonotype with a few counts. The CDR3 nucleotides read TGTGCCAGCAGTCCGCATACGAACACTGAAGCTTTCTTT. It yields the protein CASSPHTNTEAFF. The rearrangement uses TRBV27 and TRBJ1-1; unclear D gene. The CDR3 extends over 13 amino acids. Looked up from germline, CDR1 is MNHEY and CDR2 is SMNVEV (reference sequence). With 5 bases removed from V and 1 base from J, the gap between germline ends came to 8 bases.

This clonotype appeared many times. V usage is TRBV28 and J usage is TRBJ2-2; D remains ambiguous. Trimming cost V 10 bases and J 0 bases, with 12 bases left between them. The CDR3 sequence is 14 residues long. Germline CDR1 reads MDHEN; CDR2 reads SYDVKM. This CDR3 is CATTPYTNTGELFF. In nucleotides, the CDR3 is TGTGCCACCACCCCTTACACGAACACCGGGGAGCTGTTTTTT.

The CDR3 DNA reads as TGTGCCAGCACTCCCGGCGTTTGGGGACAGGGAACTGAAGCTTTCTTT. Protein sequence: CASTPGVWGQGTEAFF. V usage is TRBV2 and J usage is TRBJ1-1; 9 nucleotides match TRBD1. CDR3 length: 16 amino acids. The V gene's germline CDR1 is SNHLY and CDR2 FYNNEI. V lost 7 bases to trimming and J lost 5 bases; unmatched junction nucleotides: 14.

Ten or more counts support this clonotype. V gene TRBV2 combines with J gene TRBJ2-7; D might be TRBD2 (6 bases). V was shortened by 5 bases and J by 5 bases, with 13 bases between the two germline ends. Germline V gene data show CDR1 as SNHLY and CDR2 as FYNNEI. CDR3 length: 13 amino acids. CDR3 amino acids: CASSLGRGNEQYF. CDR3 coding DNA: TGTGCCAGCAGTCTCGGTCGGGGGAACGAGCAGTACTTC.

This clonotype was counted ten times or more. The genes are TRBV15 and TRBJ2-3; maybe TRBD1 (6 bases). The V gene's germline CDR1 is LNHNV and CDR2 YYDKDF (reference sequence). The germline V and J ends were trimmed by 3 bases and 1 base, with 11 bases remaining between them. This CDR3 contains 15 residues. The CDR3 loop reads CATSRRQVRTDTQYF. In DNA, the CDR3 is TGTGCCACCAGCAGGAGACAGGTGCGCACAGATACGCAGTATTTT.

Details on this clonotype: A much bigger clone sits one base away, suggesting this may be a read error. The gene calls are TRBV11-1 and TRBJ2-2; maybe TRBD1 (6 bases). Germline V gene data show CDR1 as SGHAT and CDR2 as FQDESV (reference sequence). V lost 5 bases and J lost 3, with 16 bases in between. This CDR3 has 16 amino acids. The CDR3 region has the DNA TGTGCCAGCAGCATATATCAGGGGTCGGACACCGGGGAGCTGTTTTTT. This gives the protein CASSIYQGSDTGELFF.

This clonotype was observed many times. The V and J genes are TRBV16 and TRBJ2-1, with D uncertain. Germline V gene sequence: CDR1 KGHSY, CDR2 FQNENV. CDR3 length equals 12 residues. V was cut by 2 bases and J by 9 bases, with 8 bases left in between. CDR3 loop: CASSQGSTEQFF. CDR3 sequence (DNA): TGTGCCAGCAGCCAAGGGTCGACTGAGCAGTTCTTC.

At least ten counts were recorded for this clonotype. The V call is TRBV2, the J call TRBJ2-3; D tentatively reads TRBD1 or TRBD2 (5 bases each). The CDR3 runs to 14 residues. In germline, CDR1 is SNHLY, CDR2 FYNNEI. Trimming cost V 5 bases and J 6 bases, with 15 bases left between them. DNA of the CDR3: TGTGCCAGCAGTACCGGGACCAAGGCGGATACGCAGTATTTT. It specifies CASSTGTKADTQYF.

This chain links TRBV9 with TRBJ2-2, with 7 bases lining up with TRBD2. The CDR3 length is 15 residues. Germline V gene sequence: CDR1 SGDLS, CDR2 YYNGEE. V lost 0 bases, J lost 6 bases, and 5 bases stayed unmatched. The CDR3 reads CASSVDLAAAGELFF. In DNA, the CDR3 is TGTGCCAGCAGCGTAGATCTAGCGGCTGCCGGGGAGCTGTTTTTT. Together with reference TRBV9 and TRBJ2-2, the CDR3 gives the full variable domain: DSGVTQTPKHLITATGQRVTLRCSPRSGDLSVYWYQQSLDQGLQFLIQYYNGEERAKGNILERFSAQQFPDLHSELNLSSLELGDSALYFCASSVDLAAAGELFFGEGSRLTVL.

This clonotype was detected many times. V usage is TRBV10-3 and J usage is TRBJ1-2; 8 nucleotides line up with TRBD1. The CDR3 spans 15 residues. Germline lookup yields CDR1 ENHRY and CDR2 SYGVKD. Trimming removed 0 bases from V and 7 bases from J; junction bases left unmatched: 7. The CDR3 loop is CAISESDRVVVGYTF. The CDR3, as DNA: TGTGCCATCAGTGAGTCGGACAGGGTTGTGGTTGGCTACACCTTC.

This clonotype was counted many times. The chain joins TRBV11-3 to TRBJ2-1, with 11 positions matching TRBD1. With V trimmed by 4 bases and J by 4 bases, 6 bases remained unmatched. Germline assignment: CDR1 SGHNT and CDR2 YENEEA. The CDR3 extends over 16 amino acids. The CDR3 DNA reads TGTGCCAGCAGCTCCAGGGACAGGGGGTTTTACAATGAGCAGTTCTTC. This gives the protein CASSSRDRGFYNEQFF.

This clonotype was seen many times. The chain links TRBV27 to TRBJ1-1, with 7 bases aligning to TRBD1. Trimming removed 6 bases from V and 2 bases from J; junction bases left unmatched: 3. The CDR3 sequence is 13 residues long. Per the germline V gene, CDR1 is MNHEY and CDR2 is SMNVEV (reference sequence). DNA of the CDR3: TGTGCCAGCAGGCGACAGGGAAACACTGAAGCTTTCTTT. This codes for CASRRQGNTEAFF.

The sample holds many counts of this clonotype. The rearrangement links TRBV20-1 to TRBJ1-1, with TRBD1 matching 7 bases. The CDR3 runs 15 residues. Germline assignment: CDR1 DFQATT and CDR2 SNEGSKA (reference sequence). The V and J ends lost 0 bases and 0 bases, in that order; junction bases with no gene match: 4. The CDR3 DNA follows: TGCAGTGCTAGAGATGTCGACAGGGTGAACACTGAAGCTTTCTTT. The encoded protein is CSARDVDRVNTEAFF.

The genes are TRBV3-1 and TRBJ2-3; TRBD1 matches 7 bases. The CDR3 totals 18 residues. The V gene's germline CDR1 is LGHDT and CDR2 YNNKEL (reference sequence). The V gene end was trimmed by 6 bases and the J gene end by 0 bases; junction bases not matched to a gene: 15. The CDR3 is CASSRQGTGLKSTDTQYF. The DNA of the CDR3 is TGTGCCAGCAGTCGACAGGGCACCGGTCTCAAAAGCACAGATACGCAGTATTTT.

This clonotype was seen only a few times. J is TRBJ2-7 and V is TRBV20-1, with TRBD1 identical over 7 bases. The CDR3 has 11 amino acids. The germline V gene has CDR1 DFQATT and CDR2 SNEGSKA (reference sequence). V gave up 6 bases and J gave up 6 bases; unmatched junction bases: 5. CDR3 DNA sequence: TGCAGTGCCACCTACAGGGGCGAGCAGTACTTC. Translating it yields CSATYRGEQYF.

This clonotype was picked up many times. V is TRBV2 and J is TRBJ1-6, with a tentative D call TRBD1 (6 bases). V dropped 2 bases and J dropped 9 bases, with 20 bases sitting between them. This CDR3 has 17 amino acids. The germline gives CDR1 SNHLY, CDR2 FYNNEI. The CDR3 region has the DNA TGTGCCAGCAGTGAAAGACGGGGGGCAGTTCGGAGTTCACCCCTCCACTTT. Its translation is CASSERRGAVRSSPLHF. The variable domain in full, completed from reference TRBV2 and TRBJ1-6, reads EPEVTQTPSHQVTQMGQEVILRCVPISNHLYFYWYRQILGQKVEFLVSFYNNEISEKSEIFDDQFSVERPDGSNFTLKIRSTKLEDSAMYFCASSERRGAVRSSPLHFGNGTRLTVT.

This clonotype was recorded at least ten times. CDR3 sequence reads: CSARDGGTGGFTEAFF. The CDR3 nucleotides are TGCAGTGCTAGAGATGGGGGGACAGGGGGCTTCACTGAAGCTTTCTTT. The chain uses TRBV20-1 and TRBJ1-1; the match to TRBD1 covers 12 bases. This CDR3 has 16 residues. Germline-derived CDR1 and CDR2 are DFQATT and SNEGSKA (reference sequence). V was pared by 0 bases and J by 4 bases, with 6 bases of the junction left unmatched.

This clonotype was detected only a few times. The chain combines TRBV6-1 with TRBJ2-7; TRBD2 matches at 12 bases. The V gene end was trimmed by 3 bases and the J gene end by 2 bases; junction bases not matched to a gene: 2. This CDR3 has 15 residues. Germline V CDR1 and CDR2: MNHNS, SASEGT. Here the CDR3 DNA reads TGTGCCAGCAGTGACCTAGCGGGAGGGCCCTACGAGCAGTACTTC. Its translation: CASSDLAGGPYEQYF.